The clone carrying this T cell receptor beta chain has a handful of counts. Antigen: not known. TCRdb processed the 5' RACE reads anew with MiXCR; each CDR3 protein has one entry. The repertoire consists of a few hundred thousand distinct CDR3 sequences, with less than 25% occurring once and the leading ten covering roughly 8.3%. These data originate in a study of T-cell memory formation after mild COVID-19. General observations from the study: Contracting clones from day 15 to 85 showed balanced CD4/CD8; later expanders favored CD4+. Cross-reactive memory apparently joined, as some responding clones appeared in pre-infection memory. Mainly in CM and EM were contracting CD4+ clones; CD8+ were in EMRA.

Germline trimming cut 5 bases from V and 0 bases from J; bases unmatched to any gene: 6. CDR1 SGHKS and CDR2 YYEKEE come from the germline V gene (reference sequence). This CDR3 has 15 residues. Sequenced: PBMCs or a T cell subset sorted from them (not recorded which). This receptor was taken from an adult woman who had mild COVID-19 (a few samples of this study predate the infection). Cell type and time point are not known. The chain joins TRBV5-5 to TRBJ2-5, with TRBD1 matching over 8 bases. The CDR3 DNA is TGTGCCAGCAGATGGACAGGGCGGTACCAAGAGACCCAGTACTTC. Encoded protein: CASRWTGRYQETQYF.